The T cell receptor beta chain under discussion was sequenced for a study of cytomegalovirus exposure and HLA in healthy donors. Trimming removed 10 bases from V and 6 bases from J; junction bases left unmatched: 8. Germline CDR1 MNHNS, CDR2 SASEGT. This CDR3 spans 14 amino acids. The PCR contained 60 Vbeta and 13 Jbeta primers. This table comes from immunoSEQ multiplex PCR, and its TCRdb copy is limited to in-frame clones, with some not included. The sample comprises 150,000 to 200,000 clones, more than 60% of which are singletons, and around 3.4% rests with the top ten. The sequenced sample consisted of PBMCs. The chain recombines TRBV6-1 with TRBJ2-1; 11 bases are shared with TRBD2. The TCR sequence derives from a woman in her sixties or seventies in good health and CMV-seropositive. The CDR3 sequence is CATLLAGASNEQFF. CDR3 nucleotides: TGTGCCACCTTACTAGCGGGAGCGAGCAATGAGCAGTTCTTC.